The 17 T cell receptor beta chains reported below all come from one sample, sequenced in a study of blood T cell repertoires in COVID-19. Using immunoSEQ multiplex PCR, the repertoire was profiled, and TCRdb retains in-frame clones only, with some absent. In the table there are 490,000 or so clones, less than 90% of which are singletons. The specimen was PBMCs or T cells enriched from blood (not recorded which). These TCRs come from a woman between 55 and 75 years old who had recovered from COVID-19.

The chain recombines TRBV6-5 with TRBJ1-2; TRBD1 is a possible D gene (5 bases). V was cut by 2 bases and J by 4 bases, with 14 bases left in between. CDR1 and CDR2 from the germline V gene are MNHEY and SVGAGI. This CDR3 spans 15 amino acids. The CDR3 nucleotides read TGTGCCAGCAGTTACAGGGGCTCCGGGGGCTATGGCTACACCTTC. Translation gives CASSYRGSGGYGYTF.

V usage is TRBV4-1 and J usage is TRBJ2-7, with 9 bases identical to TRBD2. This CDR3 comprises 15 residues. Germline assignment: CDR1 MGHRA and CDR2 YSYEKL. Germline trimming cut 1 base from V and 6 bases from J; bases unmatched to any gene: 7. CDR3 protein: CASSQGLAGRGEQYF. The CDR3 DNA reads TGCGCCAGCAGCCAAGGGCTAGCGGGGAGAGGCGAGCAGTACTTC.

V and J are TRBV9 and TRBJ1-6, with D uncertain. Deletions cut 0 bases from V and 9 bases from J, with 10 bases between. Germline CDR1 is SGDLS and CDR2 is YYNGEE. The CDR3 is 14 amino acids. The CDR3 sequence: CASSVGGWGSPLHF. The CDR3 region has the DNA TGTGCCAGCAGCGTAGGAGGGTGGGGTTCACCCCTCCACTTT.

This clone was seen only once. The genes are TRBV5-4 and TRBJ2-5; 8 bases are a match to TRBD1. J was trimmed by 2 bases and V by 4 bases; bases with no gene match: 4. The CDR3 runs 14 residues. CDR1 is SGHNT, CDR2 YYREEE, per germline (reference sequence). CDR3 bases: TGTGCCAGCAGCCCCGGGACAGGACAAGAGACCCAGTACTTC. Encoded protein: CASSPGTGQETQYF.

This rearrangement joins TRBV5-1 to TRBJ1-2; maybe TRBD1 (5 bases). The V end lost 5 bases, the J end lost 1 base, and 15 bases lay between the germline ends. Germline V gene data show CDR1 as SGHRS and CDR2 as YFSETQ. The CDR3 is 15 amino acids. The CDR3 sequence is CASRPGGVRNYGYTF. The CDR3 DNA reads TGCGCCAGCAGACCAGGAGGGGTTCGTAACTATGGCTACACCTTC.

This clone has a single count. The chain employs TRBV11-2 and TRBJ2-7; 12 bases map to TRBD2. The germline V gene has CDR1 SGHAT and CDR2 FQNNGV. The V segment lost 5 bases and the J segment 10 bases; nucleotides outside the gene matches: 6. This CDR3 spans 13 amino acids. CDR3 region: CASSRTSGGPQYF. DNA of the CDR3: TGTGCCAGCAGCCGCACTAGCGGGGGGCCTCAGTACTTC.

J is TRBJ1-2 and V is TRBV5-1, with 7 positions matching TRBD1. Germline CDR1 reads SGHRS; CDR2 reads YFSETQ. The ends lost 2 bases at V and 1 base at J; junction bases unmatched: 8. This CDR3 region has 16 residues. This CDR3 reads CASSFGDRANNYGYTF. In nucleotides, the CDR3 is TGCGCCAGCAGCTTCGGAGACAGGGCAAATAACTATGGCTACACCTTC. Variable domain in full (rest from reference TRBV5-1 and TRBJ1-2): KAGVTQTPRYLIKTRGQQVTLSCSPISGHRSVSWYQQTPGQGLQFLFEYFSETQRNKGNFPGRFSGRQFSNSRSEMNVSTLELGDSALYLCASSFGDRANNYGYTFGSGTRLTVV.

The gene calls are TRBV27 and TRBJ1-2, with D possibly matching TRBD1 (5 bases). Trimming pared 2 bases from V and 8 bases from J, leaving 15 bases between. From germline, CDR1 is MNHEY and CDR2 SMNVEV (reference sequence). The CDR3 sequence is 14 residues long. This CDR3 reads CASSLSRGAGGYTF. The CDR3 nucleotides are TGTGCCAGCAGTTTAAGTCGGGGCGCGGGGGGCTACACCTTC.

The V gene is TRBV6-4, the J gene TRBJ1-2; a weak D match, TRBD1 (6 bases). Germline CDR1 MRHNA, CDR2 SNTAGT. Trimming stripped 6 bases from V and 1 base from J, with 9 bases between. This CDR3 has 13 residues. This CDR3 reads CASRTGFNYGYTF. DNA of the CDR3: TGTGCCAGCAGAACAGGGTTTAACTATGGCTACACCTTC.

J is TRBJ1-2 and V is TRBV7-9, with D hard to call. The CDR3 runs to 15 residues. CDR1 is SEHNR and CDR2 is FQNEAQ in the germline V gene (reference sequence). Trimming removed 2 bases from V and 8 bases from J, with 18 bases in between. CDR3 amino acids: CASSLREERGYGYTF. For the CDR3, the DNA is TGTGCCAGCAGCTTAAGAGAGGAAAGAGGCTACGGCTACACCTTC.

This chain joins TRBV19 and TRBJ2-3; D is possibly TRBD2 (6 bases). CDR1 LNHDA and CDR2 SQIVND come from the germline V gene (reference sequence). This CDR3 spans 15 amino acids. V dropped 5 bases and J dropped 0 bases, with 12 bases sitting between them. CDR3 loop: CASSREGRSTDTQYF. CDR3 DNA: TGTGCCAGTAGTCGAGAGGGGAGGAGCACAGATACGCAGTATTTT.

In its sample, this clone was seen once. The chain has TRBV28 and TRBJ1-2; 8 bases are a match to TRBD1. V dropped 3 bases and J dropped 8; count of bases not matched to a gene: 5. This CDR3 is built from 13 residues. Germline V gene sequence: CDR1 MDHEN, CDR2 SYDVKM. CDR3 bases: TGTGCCAGCAGTTTGGCAGGGGGCGGGGGCTACACCTTC. Amino acids: CASSLAGGGGYTF.

The count of this clone is one. An end of the junction does not agree with germline; a read error may underlie this. The chain combines TRBV7-7 with TRBJ2-7; TRBD1 might be the D (6 bases). The length of the CDR3 is 15 residues. From germline, CDR1 is SSHAT and CDR2 FNYEAQ (reference sequence). The DNA for the CDR3 is TGTGCTAGCAGCCCGGGACATAAGAGCTCCTACGAGCAGTACTTC. As protein: CASSPGHKSSYEQYF. Combining the CDR3 with reference TRBV7-7 and TRBJ2-7 gives the whole variable domain GAGVSQSPRYKVTKRGQDVTLRCDPISSHATLYWYQQALGQGPEFLTYFNYEAQPDKSGLPSDRFSAERPEGSISTLTIQRTEQRDSAMYRCASSPGHKSSYEQYFGPGTRLTVT.

This sequence joins TRBV11-2 and TRBJ1-6; D gene unclear. Per the germline V gene, CDR1 is SGHAT and CDR2 is FQNNGV. V was trimmed by 4 bases and J by 12 bases, leaving 16 bases between them. This CDR3 has 14 residues. This CDR3 reads CASSYGMRSEPLHF. In DNA, the CDR3 is TGTGCCAGCAGCTATGGAATGAGGTCGGAACCCCTCCACTTT. Full variable domain (missing parts from reference TRBV11-2 and TRBJ1-6): EAGVAQSPRYKIIEKRQSVAFWCNPISGHATLYWYQQILGQGPKLLIQFQNNGVVDDSQLPKDRFSAERLKGVDSTLKIQPAKLEDSAVYLCASSYGMRSEPLHFGNGTRLTVT.

The genes are TRBV27 and TRBJ1-5; D possibly corresponds to TRBD1 (6 bases). Germline V lookup: CDR1 MNHEY, CDR2 SMNVEV (reference sequence). Trimming took off 0 bases at V and 9 bases at J, with 15 bases between the two ends. The CDR3 consists of 15 residues. CDR3 DNA: TGTGCCAGCAGTTTATCCCCGCAGGGGAAGATGCCCCAGCATTTT. Amino acid sequence: CASSLSPQGKMPQHF.

V and J are TRBV6-5 and TRBJ2-2; D ambiguous. Trimming took off 5 bases at V and 6 bases at J, with 4 bases between the two ends. The CDR3 loop spans 11 amino acids. Germline CDR1 MNHEY, CDR2 SVGAGI. DNA of the CDR3: TGTGCCAGCAGTATAGCCGGGGAGCTGTTTTTT. Translation: CASSIAGELFF.

This sequence joins TRBV2 and TRBJ2-7; 9 bases line up with TRBD1. J was trimmed by 5 bases and V by 5 bases; bases with no gene match: 1. The CDR3 is 12 amino acids. Germline values: CDR1 SNHLY, CDR2 FYNNEI. The CDR3 nucleotides are TGTGCCAGCAGTCGGGACAGGGACGAGCAGTACGTC. Encoded protein: CASSRDRDEQYV.